One and the same sample provided the 14 T cell receptor beta chains below, sequenced in a study of tumor and adjacent non-tumor tissue in lung cancer. This sample's RNA came from whole unsorted tissue. A modified ARM-PCR protocol with three rounds of nested PCR amplified TCRbeta. TCRdb re-called the multiplex PCR reads with MiXCR, one entry per CDR3 protein. This sample yields 110,000 or so distinct CDR3 sequences, of which roughly 77% are seen a single time; approximately 35% belongs to the top ten. Source material: lung tumor tissue. All receptors come from a woman aged 55-70 years with non-small cell lung cancer.

There are many counts of this clonotype. A read error may be the cause here, since a much bigger clone is one base away. As the CDR3 is not closed by the conserved phenylalanine or tryptophan, this likely results from a read error. This chain joins TRBV11-3 and TRBJ1-1, with D tentatively TRBD1 (5 bases). Germline V CDR1 and CDR2: SGHNT, YENEEA. V was pared by 1 base and J by 0 bases, with 9 bases between. There are 15 residues in the CDR3. CDR3 DNA sequence: TGTGCCAGCAGCTTAGTTGGGGCCATGAACACTGAAGCTTTCGTT. Encoded protein: CASSLVGAMNTEAFV.

For this clonotype: Given the absence of the conserved phenylalanine or tryptophan at the CDR3 end, a read error is likely. The chain combines TRBV5-1 with TRBJ2-3; 10 bases fit TRBD2. Germline V CDR1 and CDR2: SGHRS, YFSETQ. This CDR3 has 15 amino acids. CDR3 coding DNA: TGTGCCAGCAGCTTGGCAAGCGGGGGGGAAGGTACGCAGTATTTA. Residues: CASSLASGGEGTQYL.

A word on this clonotype: One base away lies a much larger clone, so this may be a sequencing read error. The chain links TRBV5-6 to TRBJ2-5; D might be TRBD2 (5 bases). This CDR3 has 12 amino acids. Germline V gene data show CDR1 as SGHDT and CDR2 as YYEEEE. The CDR3 sequence: CASSLRGEIQYF. CDR3 nucleotides: TGTGCCAGCAGCTTACGGGGAGAGATCCAGTACTTC.

This clonotype is a singleton in its sample. The rearrangement uses TRBV6-2 or TRBV6-3 and TRBJ1-1; D gene unclear. Trimming stripped 8 bases from V and 4 bases from J, with 17 bases between. The CDR3 runs to 14 residues. CDR1 and CDR2 from the germline V gene are MNHEY and SVGEGT. The CDR3 region is CASRWTADSTEAFF. CDR3 coding DNA: TGTGCCAGCCGTTGGACTGCTGACTCCACTGAAGCTTTCTTT.

Notes on this clonotype: The junction shows a germline mismatch at one end, possibly a read error. The rearrangement joins TRBV6-2 or TRBV6-3 to TRBJ2-6; D gene unclear. CDR1 is MNHEY and CDR2 is SVGEGT in the germline V gene. This CDR3 spans 15 amino acids. CDR3 amino acids: CDSNYSPSGANVLTF. The CDR3 DNA reads TGTGACAGCAATTACTCGCCCTCTGGGGCCAACGTCCTGACTTTC.

Worth noting for this clonotype: One end of the junction is discordant with germline, which a read error may explain. V gene TRBV11-1 combines with J gene TRBJ1-1; D is uncertain. The CDR3 is 16 amino acids. Per the germline V gene, CDR1 is SGHAT and CDR2 is FQDESV (reference sequence). CDR3 loop: CASTLSAALLNTEAFF. CDR3 bases: TGTGCCAGCACCTTATCGGCGGCATTATTGAACACTGAAGCTTTCTTT.

J is TRBJ2-5 and V is TRBV6-5; tentative D call: TRBD1 (7 bases). CDR1 MNHEY and CDR2 SVGAGI come from the germline V gene. The CDR3 runs 15 residues. Trimming took off 0 bases at V and 10 bases at J, with 18 bases between the two ends. DNA of the CDR3: TGTGCCAGCAGTTACTCAGGGCAGGGGGGAGAAATCCAGTACTTC. It encodes CASSYSGQGGEIQYF.

Remarks on this clonotype: One end of the junction is discordant with germline, which a read error may explain. CDR3 sequence: CASSSQGPLYGYIF. The DNA for the CDR3 is TGTGCCAGTAGTTCACAGGGCCCGCTCTATGGCTACATCTTC. The V gene is TRBV11-1, the J gene TRBJ1-2; tentative D call: TRBD1 (6 bases). The CDR3 totals 14 residues. The germline V gene encodes CDR1 SGHAT and CDR2 FQDESV (reference sequence).

V is TRBV30 and J is TRBJ1-1; D is possibly TRBD1 (6 bases). CDR1 and CDR2 (germline): GTSNPN, SVGIG (reference sequence). This CDR3 has 18 residues. V was cut by 4 bases and J by 0 bases, with 24 bases left in between. CDR3 region: CAWMPLSRARGMNTEAFF. The CDR3 nucleotides read TGTGCCTGGATGCCCTTATCCAGGGCCAGGGGAATGAACACTGAAGCTTTCTTT. The full variable domain, rest sourced from reference TRBV30 and TRBJ1-1, is SQTIHQWPATLVQPVGSPLSLECTVEGTSNPNLYWYRQAAGRGLQLLFYSVGIGQISSEVPQNLSASRPQDRQFILSSKKLLLSDSGFYLCAWMPLSRARGMNTEAFFGQGTRLTVV.

Comments on this clonotype: This could be a read error, since a much larger clone is one nucleotide away. The V gene is TRBV4-2, the J gene TRBJ2-5; D is uncertain. CDR1 and CDR2 (germline): LGHNA, YNFKEQ. The CDR3 extends over 15 amino acids. The ends were cut back, 0 bases at V and 3 bases at J, with 11 bases in the middle. The CDR3 DNA reads TGTGCCAGCAGCCAAGAAAGGGCGAATAAAGAGACCCAGTACTTC. This codes for CASSQERANKETQYF.

About this clonotype: In this CDR3 the conserved last residue, phenylalanine or tryptophan, is missing, so a read error is likely. The rearrangement joins TRBV6-2 or TRBV6-3 to TRBJ1-5; no clear D gene. The V end was cut by 1 base, the J end by 4 bases, with 5 bases between. The germline gives CDR1 MNHEY, CDR2 SVGEGT. The CDR3 spans 13 residues. Here the CDR3 reads CASSYCKNQPQHY. CDR3 DNA: TGTGCCAGCAGTTACTGCAAAAATCAGCCCCAGCATTAT.

The chain employs TRBV24-1 and TRBJ2-1; the D call may be TRBD1 or TRBD2 (5 bases each). Trimming pared 1 base from V and 0 bases from J, leaving 15 bases between. The CDR3 has 18 residues. The V gene's germline CDR1 is KGHDR and CDR2 SFDVKD. DNA of the CDR3: TGTGCCACCAGTGATTTCCGGGACGGACCCAGCTCCTACAATGAGCAGTTCTTC. Protein: CATSDFRDGPSSYNEQFF.

This clonotype came up a few times. The chain joins TRBV5-4 to TRBJ2-1; 15 bases agree with TRBD2. The CDR3 has 15 residues. Germline V gene lookup returns CDR1 SGHNT and CDR2 YYREEE (reference sequence). With 4 bases clipped from V and 7 bases from J, the junction kept 3 bases outside the gene matches. The CDR3 loop is CASSGTSGRMNEQFF. The CDR3 DNA reads TGTGCCAGCAGCGGGACTAGCGGGAGGATGAATGAGCAGTTCTTC.

The CDR3 protein is CSARDPGLAGGYIDTQYF. Written as DNA, the CDR3 is TGCAGTGCTAGAGACCCGGGACTAGCGGGGGGATACATAGATACGCAGTATTTT. This chain joins TRBV20-1 and TRBJ2-3; TRBD2 matches at 15 bases. Germline V lookup: CDR1 DFQATT, CDR2 SNEGSKA (reference sequence). V shed 0 bases, J shed 5 bases, and the junction held 9 bases outside the gene matches. The CDR3 loop spans 18 amino acids.